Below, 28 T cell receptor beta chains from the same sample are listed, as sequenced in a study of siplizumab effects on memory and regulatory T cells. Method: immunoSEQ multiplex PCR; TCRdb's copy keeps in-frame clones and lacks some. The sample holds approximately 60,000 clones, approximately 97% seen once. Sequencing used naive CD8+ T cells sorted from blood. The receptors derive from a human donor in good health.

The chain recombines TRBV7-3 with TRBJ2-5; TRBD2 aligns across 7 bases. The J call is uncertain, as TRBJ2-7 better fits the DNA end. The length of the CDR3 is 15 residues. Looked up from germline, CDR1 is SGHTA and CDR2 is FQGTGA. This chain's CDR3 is CASSPTPGGSYEQYF. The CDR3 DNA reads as TGTGCCAGCAGCCCCACTCCGGGGGGCTCCTACGAGCAGTACTTC.

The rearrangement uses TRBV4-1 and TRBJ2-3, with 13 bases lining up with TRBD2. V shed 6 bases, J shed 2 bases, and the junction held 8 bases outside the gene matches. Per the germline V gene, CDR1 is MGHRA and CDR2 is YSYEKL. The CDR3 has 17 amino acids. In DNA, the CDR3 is TGCGCCAGCAGTCGACCCGGACTAGCGGGGGTCACAGATACGCAGTATTTT. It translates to CASSRPGLAGVTDTQYF.

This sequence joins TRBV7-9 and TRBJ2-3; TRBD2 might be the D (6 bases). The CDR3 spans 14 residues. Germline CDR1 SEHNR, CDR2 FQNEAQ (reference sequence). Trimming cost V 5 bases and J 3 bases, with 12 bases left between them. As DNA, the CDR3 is TGTGCCAGCAGCCGCACTAGCATAACAGATACGCAGTATTTT. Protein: CASSRTSITDTQYF.

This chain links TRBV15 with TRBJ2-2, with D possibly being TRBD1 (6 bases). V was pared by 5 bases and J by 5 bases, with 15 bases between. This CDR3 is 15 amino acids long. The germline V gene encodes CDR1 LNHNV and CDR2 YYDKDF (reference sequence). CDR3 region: CATSVVQGLTGELFF. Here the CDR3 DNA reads TGTGCCACCAGCGTCGTTCAGGGGTTGACCGGGGAGCTGTTTTTT.

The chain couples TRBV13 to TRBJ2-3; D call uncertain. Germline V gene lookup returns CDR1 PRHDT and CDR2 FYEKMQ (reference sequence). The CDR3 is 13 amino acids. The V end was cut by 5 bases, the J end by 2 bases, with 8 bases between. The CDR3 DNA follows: TGTGCCAGCAGCCTCCCCGACACAGATACGCAGTATTTT. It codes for CASSLPDTDTQYF.

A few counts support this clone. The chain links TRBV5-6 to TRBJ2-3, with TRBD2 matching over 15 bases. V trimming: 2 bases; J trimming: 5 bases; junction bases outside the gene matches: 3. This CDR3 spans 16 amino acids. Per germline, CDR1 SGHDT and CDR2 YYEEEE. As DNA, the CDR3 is TGTGCCAGCAGCTTCGGACTAGCGGGGGGGCAAGATACGCAGTATTTT. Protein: CASSFGLAGGQDTQYF.

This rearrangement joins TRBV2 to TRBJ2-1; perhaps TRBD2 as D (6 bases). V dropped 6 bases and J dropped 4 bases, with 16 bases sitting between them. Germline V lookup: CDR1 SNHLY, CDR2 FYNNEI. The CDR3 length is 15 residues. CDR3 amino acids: CASSDPVEGYNEQFF. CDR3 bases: TGTGCCAGCAGCGATCCGGTGGAGGGGTACAATGAGCAGTTCTTC.

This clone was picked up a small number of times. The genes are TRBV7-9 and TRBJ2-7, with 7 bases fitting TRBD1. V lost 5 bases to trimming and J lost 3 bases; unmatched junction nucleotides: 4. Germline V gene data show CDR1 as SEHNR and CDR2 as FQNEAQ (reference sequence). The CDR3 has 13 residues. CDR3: CASSPRTGYEQYF. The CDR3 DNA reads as TGTGCCAGCAGCCCCCGGACAGGCTACGAGCAGTACTTC.

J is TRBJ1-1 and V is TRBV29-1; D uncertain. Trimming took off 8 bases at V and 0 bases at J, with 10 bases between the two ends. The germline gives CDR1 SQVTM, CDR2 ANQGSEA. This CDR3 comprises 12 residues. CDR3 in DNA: TGCAGCATACTCCATGTGAACACTGAAGCTTTCTTT. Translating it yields CSILHVNTEAFF.

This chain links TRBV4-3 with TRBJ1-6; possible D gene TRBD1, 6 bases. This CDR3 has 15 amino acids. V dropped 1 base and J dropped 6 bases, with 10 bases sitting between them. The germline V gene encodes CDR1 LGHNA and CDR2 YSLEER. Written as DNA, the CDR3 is TGCGCCAGCAGCCAAGGGCGGGGGCTTAATTCACCCCTCCACTTT. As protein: CASSQGRGLNSPLHF.

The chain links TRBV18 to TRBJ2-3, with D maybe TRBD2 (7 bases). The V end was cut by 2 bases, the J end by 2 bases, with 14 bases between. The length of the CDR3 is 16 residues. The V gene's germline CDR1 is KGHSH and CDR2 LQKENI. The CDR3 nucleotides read TGTGCCAGCTCACCATCGGGGGGCCAACCCACAGATACGCAGTATTTT. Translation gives CASSPSGGQPTDTQYF. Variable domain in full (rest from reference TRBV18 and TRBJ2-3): NAGVMQNPRHLVRRRGQEARLRCSPMKGHSHVYWYRQLPEEGLKFMVYLQKENIIDESGMPKERFSAEFPKEGPSILRIQQVVRGDSAAYFCASSPSGGQPTDTQYFGPGTRLTVL.

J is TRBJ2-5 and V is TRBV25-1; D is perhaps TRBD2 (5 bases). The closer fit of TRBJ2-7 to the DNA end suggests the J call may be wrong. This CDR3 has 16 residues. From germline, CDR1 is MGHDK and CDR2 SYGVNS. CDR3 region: CASSEREVTLLYEQYF. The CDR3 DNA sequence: TGTGCCAGCAGTGAGAGGGAAGTTACTTTACTATACGAGCAGTACTTC.

In nucleotides, the CDR3 is TGTGCCAGCAGTGACCTACCGCGACTAGCCAGGGTAGATACGCAGTATTTT. Translating gives CASSDLPRLARVDTQYF. The chain couples TRBV6-4 to TRBJ2-3; 7 nucleotides agree with TRBD2. J gave up 5 bases and V 2 bases, and 13 bases lay outside the gene matches. The CDR3 has 17 amino acids. Looked up from germline, CDR1 is MRHNA and CDR2 is SNTAGT.

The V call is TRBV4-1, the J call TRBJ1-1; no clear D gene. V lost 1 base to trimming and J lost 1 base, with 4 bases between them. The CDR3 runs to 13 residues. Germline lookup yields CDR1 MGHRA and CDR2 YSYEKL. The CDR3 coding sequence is TGCGCCAGCAGCCAAGGCCCGAACACTGAAGCTTTCTTT. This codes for CASSQGPNTEAFF.

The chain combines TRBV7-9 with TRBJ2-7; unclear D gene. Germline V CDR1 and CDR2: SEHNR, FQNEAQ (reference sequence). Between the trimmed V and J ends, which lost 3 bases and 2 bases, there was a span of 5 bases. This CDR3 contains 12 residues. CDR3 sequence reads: CASSFGTYEQYF. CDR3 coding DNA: TGTGCCAGCAGCTTCGGAACCTACGAGCAGTACTTC.

The CDR3 coding sequence is TGTGCCAGCAGTGAATGGGGGCGGGGCACTGAAGCTTTCTTT. This sequence encodes CASSEWGRGTEAFF. The chain couples TRBV2 to TRBJ1-1; possibly TRBD1 for D (6 bases). V lost 2 bases, J lost 4 bases, and 11 bases lay in between. CDR1 SNHLY and CDR2 FYNNEI come from the germline V gene. This CDR3 has 14 residues. Based on the CDR3 plus reference TRBV2 and TRBJ1-1, the full variable domain is EPEVTQTPSHQVTQMGQEVILRCVPISNHLYFYWYRQILGQKVEFLVSFYNNEISEKSEIFDDQFSVERPDGSNFTLKIRSTKLEDSAMYFCASSEWGRGTEAFFGQGTRLTVV.

CDR3 sequence: CASSQALDYGYTF. CDR3 coding DNA: TGCGCCAGCAGCCAAGCCCTGGACTATGGCTACACCTTC. The rearrangement uses TRBV4-1 and TRBJ1-2; D call uncertain. Germline V CDR1 and CDR2: MGHRA, YSYEKL. This CDR3 is 13 amino acids long. V lost 1 base to trimming and J lost 3 bases, with 6 bases between them.

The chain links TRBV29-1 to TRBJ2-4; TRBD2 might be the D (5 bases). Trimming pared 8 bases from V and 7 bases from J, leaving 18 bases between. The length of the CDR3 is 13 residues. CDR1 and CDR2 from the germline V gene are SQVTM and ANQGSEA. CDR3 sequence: CSPLALEENIQYF. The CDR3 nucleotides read TGCAGCCCCCTGGCGCTGGAGGAGAACATTCAGTACTTC. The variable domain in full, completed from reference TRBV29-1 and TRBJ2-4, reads SAVISQKPSRDICQRGTSLTIQCQVDSQVTMMFWYRQQPGQSLTLIATANQGSEATYESGFVIDKFPISRPNLTFSTLTVSNMSPEDSSIYLCSPLALEENIQYFGAGTRLSVL.

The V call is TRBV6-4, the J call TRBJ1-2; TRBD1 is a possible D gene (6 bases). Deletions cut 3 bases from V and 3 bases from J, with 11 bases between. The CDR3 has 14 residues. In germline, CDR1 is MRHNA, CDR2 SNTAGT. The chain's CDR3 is CASSDTGADYGYTF. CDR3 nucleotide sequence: TGTGCCAGCAGTGATACGGGGGCGGACTATGGCTACACCTTC.

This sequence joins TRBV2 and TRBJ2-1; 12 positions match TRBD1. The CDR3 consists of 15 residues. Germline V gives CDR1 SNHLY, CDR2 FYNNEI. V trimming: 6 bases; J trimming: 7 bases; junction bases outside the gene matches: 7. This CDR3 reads CASRLPGQGANEQFF. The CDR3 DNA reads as TGTGCCAGCAGGCTACCGGGACAGGGGGCAAATGAGCAGTTCTTC.

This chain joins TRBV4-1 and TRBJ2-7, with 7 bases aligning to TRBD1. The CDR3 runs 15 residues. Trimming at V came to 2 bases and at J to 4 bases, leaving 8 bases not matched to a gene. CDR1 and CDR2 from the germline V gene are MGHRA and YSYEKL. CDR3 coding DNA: TGCGCCAGCAGCCAATTGCACAGGGGTGGGTACGAGCAGTACTTC. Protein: CASSQLHRGGYEQYF.

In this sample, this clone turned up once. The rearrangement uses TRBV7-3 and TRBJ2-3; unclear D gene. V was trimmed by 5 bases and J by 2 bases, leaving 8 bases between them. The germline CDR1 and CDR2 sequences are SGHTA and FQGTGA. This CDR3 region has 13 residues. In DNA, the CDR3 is TGTGCCAGCAGCCCATCTTACACAGATACGCAGTATTTT. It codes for CASSPSYTDTQYF.

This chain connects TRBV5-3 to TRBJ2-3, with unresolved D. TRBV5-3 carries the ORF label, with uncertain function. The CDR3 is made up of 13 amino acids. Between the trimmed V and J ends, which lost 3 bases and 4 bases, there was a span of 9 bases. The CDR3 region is CARSSRRADTQYF. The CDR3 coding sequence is TGTGCCAGAAGCTCGCGGCGCGCAGATACGCAGTATTTT.

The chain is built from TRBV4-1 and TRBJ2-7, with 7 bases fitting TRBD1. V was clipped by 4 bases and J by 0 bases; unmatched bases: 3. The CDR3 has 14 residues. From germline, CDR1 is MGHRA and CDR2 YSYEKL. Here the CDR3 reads CASSPGDSSYEQYF. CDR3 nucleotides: TGCGCCAGCAGCCCAGGGGACAGCTCCTACGAGCAGTACTTC.

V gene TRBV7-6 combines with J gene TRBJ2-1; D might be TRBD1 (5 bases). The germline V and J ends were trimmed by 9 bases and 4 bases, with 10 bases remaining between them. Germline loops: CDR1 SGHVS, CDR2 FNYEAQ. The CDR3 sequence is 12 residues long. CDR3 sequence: CASGAGYNEQFF. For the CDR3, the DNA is TGTGCCAGTGGGGCAGGGTACAATGAGCAGTTCTTC.

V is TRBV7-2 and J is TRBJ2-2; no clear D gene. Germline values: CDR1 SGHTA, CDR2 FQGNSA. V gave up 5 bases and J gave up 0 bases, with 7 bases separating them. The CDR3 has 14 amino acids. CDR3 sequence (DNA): TGTGCCAGCAGCCAAGACCCGAACACCGGGGAGCTGTTTTTT. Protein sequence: CASSQDPNTGELFF.

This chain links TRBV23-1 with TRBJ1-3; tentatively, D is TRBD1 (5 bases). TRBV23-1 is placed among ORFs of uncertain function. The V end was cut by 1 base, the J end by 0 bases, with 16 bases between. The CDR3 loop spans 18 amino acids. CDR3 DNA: TGCGCCAGCAGTCAATGGTGGGCAGGGCAGACCTCTGGAAACACCATATATTTT. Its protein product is CASSQWWAGQTSGNTIYF.

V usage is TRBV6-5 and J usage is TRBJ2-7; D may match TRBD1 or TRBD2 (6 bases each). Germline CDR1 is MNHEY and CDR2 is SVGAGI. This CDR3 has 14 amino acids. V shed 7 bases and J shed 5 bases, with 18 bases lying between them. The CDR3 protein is CASNPGALNHEQYF. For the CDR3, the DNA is TGTGCCAGCAACCCGGGGGCCTTAAACCACGAGCAGTACTTC.